These T cell receptor beta chains were read from a single sample in a study of beta chain features in type 1 diabetes. The data were produced by immunoSEQ multiplex PCR, yet TCRdb's version contains in-frame clones alone and is incomplete. The sample lists about 710,000 clones, over 12% seen once, with roughly 0.04% in the top ten. The sample was naive CD4+ T cells from blood. These receptors originate from a man in his late teens or twenties with type 1 diabetes. CDR3s include the opening cysteine and the closing phenylalanine or tryptophan. Fields, in order: V gene, D gene, J gene, CDR3 length, clone size, CDR3 DNA, CDR3 protein. The D gene is left open where the match is weak. Size is stated for part of the rows, as once, few or many counts, or as a class when the clone is expanded.

v_call: TRBV5-4; d_call: NA; j_call: TRBJ2-7; cdr3_length: 12; clone_size: NA; cdr3_nt: TGTGCCAGCAGCTGGGGGACCTACGAGCAGTACTTC; cdr3_aa: CASSWGTYEQYF
v_call: TRBV29-1; d_call: NA; j_call: TRBJ2-3; cdr3_length: 13; clone_size: few; cdr3_nt: TGCAGCGTTGAGACTAAGAGCACAGATACGCAGTATTTT; cdr3_aa: CSVETKSTDTQYF
v_call: TRBV2; d_call: NA; j_call: TRBJ2-4; cdr3_length: 14; clone_size: NA; cdr3_nt: TGTGCCAGCAAAGTCCAGGGGGCCAAAAACATTCAGTACTTC; cdr3_aa: CASKVQGAKNIQYF
v_call: TRBV4-3; d_call: TRBD1; j_call: TRBJ2-3; cdr3_length: 13; clone_size: many; cdr3_nt: TGCGCCAGCAGAGGACAGGCGACAGATACGCAGTATTTT; cdr3_aa: CASRGQATDTQYF
v_call: TRBV18; d_call: TRBD1; j_call: TRBJ1-2; cdr3_length: 14; clone_size: few; cdr3_nt: TGTGCCAGCTCACCGAGGACAGGAAACTATGGCTACACCTTC; cdr3_aa: CASSPRTGNYGYTF
v_call: TRBV2; d_call: NA; j_call: TRBJ2-7; cdr3_length: 16; clone_size: few; cdr3_nt: TGTGCCAGCAAGGATTTTGTTTTAGGGAGCTCCTACGAGCAGTACTTC; cdr3_aa: CASKDFVLGSSYEQYF
v_call: TRBV5-1; d_call: NA; j_call: TRBJ2-6; cdr3_length: 16; clone_size: few; cdr3_nt: TGCGCCAGCAGCCCCTATGGAGGATCTGGGGCCAACGTCCTGACTTTC; cdr3_aa: CASSPYGGSGANVLTF
v_call: TRBV7-9; d_call: NA; j_call: TRBJ2-3; cdr3_length: 13; clone_size: few; cdr3_nt: TGTGCCAGCAGCTTAGGATCGGGGCATACGCAGTATTTT; cdr3_aa: CASSLGSGHTQYF
v_call: TRBV9; d_call: TRBD1; j_call: TRBJ2-3; cdr3_length: 15; clone_size: NA; cdr3_nt: TGTGCCAGCAGCGCCGGGACAGGGGGCCTAGATACGCAGTATTTT; cdr3_aa: CASSAGTGGLDTQYF
v_call: TRBV30; d_call: NA; j_call: TRBJ2-2; cdr3_length: 13; clone_size: NA; cdr3_nt: TGTGCCTGGAGTGCAGGGAACACCGGGGAGCTGTTTTTT; cdr3_aa: CAWSAGNTGELFF
v_call: TRBV7-6; d_call: TRBD1; j_call: TRBJ2-1; cdr3_length: 15; clone_size: NA; cdr3_nt: TGTGCCAGCAGCCGGGGACAGTCCTCCTACAATGAGCAGTTCTTC; cdr3_aa: CASSRGQSSYNEQFF
v_call: TRBV7-2; d_call: NA; j_call: TRBJ2-6; cdr3_length: 15; clone_size: few; cdr3_nt: TGTGCCAGCAGCTTAGGGAGCTCTGGGGCCAACGTCCTGACTTTC; cdr3_aa: CASSLGSSGANVLTF
v_call: TRBV11-3; d_call: NA; j_call: TRBJ1-2; cdr3_length: 13; clone_size: few; cdr3_nt: TGTGCCAGCAGCGCGCGGTCGGGGCATGGCTACACCTTC; cdr3_aa: CASSARSGHGYTF
v_call: TRBV19; d_call: NA; j_call: TRBJ1-2; cdr3_length: 16; clone_size: NA; cdr3_nt: TGTGCCAGTAGTCCCTCCGACCGTGCTATGGTCCACCGCTACACCTTC; cdr3_aa: CASSPSDRAMVHRYTF
v_call: TRBV7-3; d_call: NA; j_call: TRBJ2-2; cdr3_length: 12; clone_size: NA; cdr3_nt: TGTGCCAGCAGCTGGGGTGCCGGGGAGCTGTTTTTT; cdr3_aa: CASSWGAGELFF
v_call: TRBV11-2; d_call: NA; j_call: TRBJ2-5; cdr3_length: 11; clone_size: few; cdr3_nt: TGTGCCAGCAGGCAGGGGGAGACCCAGTACTTC; cdr3_aa: CASRQGETQYF
v_call: TRBV5-6; d_call: NA; j_call: TRBJ1-1; cdr3_length: 15; clone_size: NA; cdr3_nt: TGTGCCAGCAGCCTTAGAAGGCCGGGGAACACTGAAGCTTTCTTT; cdr3_aa: CASSLRRPGNTEAFF
v_call: TRBV15; d_call: NA; j_call: TRBJ2-1; cdr3_length: 15; clone_size: NA; cdr3_nt: TGTGCCACCAGCAGGACAAGGAGCTCCTACAATGAGCAGTTCTTC; cdr3_aa: CATSRTRSSYNEQFF
v_call: TRBV30; d_call: TRBD1; j_call: TRBJ2-2; cdr3_length: 16; clone_size: NA; cdr3_nt: TGTGCCTGGAGTGTGGCCGGGACAGCCCGAACGGGGGAGCTGTTTTTT; cdr3_aa: CAWSVAGTARTGELFF
v_call: TRBV6-6; d_call: NA; j_call: TRBJ2-3; cdr3_length: 11; clone_size: NA; cdr3_nt: TGTGCCAGCCTACAGCTAGATACGCAGTATTTT; cdr3_aa: CASLQLDTQYF
v_call: TRBV5-4; d_call: TRBD2; j_call: TRBJ2-5; cdr3_length: 15; clone_size: few; cdr3_nt: TGTGCCAGCAGTTCAGCGGGAGACGGCCAAGAGACCCAGTACTTC; cdr3_aa: CASSSAGDGQETQYF
v_call: TRBV11-3; d_call: NA; j_call: TRBJ2-7; cdr3_length: 14; clone_size: NA; cdr3_nt: TGTGCCAGCAGCTCATCGGACGGGATCTACGAGCAGTACTTC; cdr3_aa: CASSSSDGIYEQYF
v_call: TRBV4-1; d_call: NA; j_call: TRBJ2-3; cdr3_length: 16; clone_size: few; cdr3_nt: TGCGCCAGCAGCCCCTCCGGGGGCCTTAGCACAGATACGCAGTATTTT; cdr3_aa: CASSPSGGLSTDTQYF
v_call: TRBV7-2; d_call: NA; j_call: TRBJ2-7; cdr3_length: 14; clone_size: few; cdr3_nt: TGTGCCAGCAGCTTAGTGGTTGGGGGAGACGAGCAGTACTTC; cdr3_aa: CASSLVVGGDEQYF
v_call: TRBV9; d_call: NA; j_call: TRBJ1-5; cdr3_length: 14; clone_size: NA; cdr3_nt: TGCCCGTGTGAAGGGGGTTATAGCAATCAGCCCCAGCATTTT; cdr3_aa: CPCEGGYSNQPQHF
v_call: TRBV11-3; d_call: TRBD1; j_call: TRBJ1-5; cdr3_length: 16; clone_size: once; cdr3_nt: TGTGCCAGCTGGGGACAGGGGGCGTTAAGCAATCAGCCCCAGCATTTT; cdr3_aa: CASWGQGALSNQPQHF
v_call: TRBV15; d_call: NA; j_call: TRBJ2-6; cdr3_length: 16; clone_size: NA; cdr3_nt: TGTGCCACCAGCAGAGACGGTCGGATTGGGGCCAACGTCCTGACTTTC; cdr3_aa: CATSRDGRIGANVLTF
v_call: TRBV7-9; d_call: NA; j_call: TRBJ1-5; cdr3_length: 16; clone_size: NA; cdr3_nt: TGTGCCAGCAGCTCTGACAGGTCGGAGAGGTTTCAGCCCCAGCATTTT; cdr3_aa: CASSSDRSERFQPQHF
v_call: TRBV19; d_call: NA; j_call: TRBJ1-2; cdr3_length: 12; clone_size: NA; cdr3_nt: TGTGCCAGTAGTAGGAGGGTCGGTGGCTACACCTTC; cdr3_aa: CASSRRVGGYTF
v_call: TRBV9; d_call: NA; j_call: TRBJ2-3; cdr3_length: 16; clone_size: NA; cdr3_nt: TGTGCCAGCAGCCCCGACAGGGAGGGGACCACAGATACGCAGTATTTT; cdr3_aa: CASSPDREGTTDTQYF
v_call: TRBV19; d_call: NA; j_call: TRBJ2-2; cdr3_length: 12; clone_size: NA; cdr3_nt: TGTGCCAGTACGGTACGGGGAGGGGAGCTGTTTTTT; cdr3_aa: CASTVRGGELFF
v_call: TRBV28; d_call: TRBD2; j_call: TRBJ2-7; cdr3_length: 16; clone_size: NA; cdr3_nt: TGTGCCAGCAGTTTCTGGGGACTAGCTTCGACATACGAGCAGTACTTC; cdr3_aa: CASSFWGLASTYEQYF
v_call: TRBV7-3; d_call: TRBD1; j_call: TRBJ1-2; cdr3_length: 13; clone_size: NA; cdr3_nt: TGTGCCAGCAGCGCGGGACAGGACTATGGCTACACCTTC; cdr3_aa: CASSAGQDYGYTF
v_call: TRBV27; d_call: NA; j_call: TRBJ2-3; cdr3_length: 13; clone_size: NA; cdr3_nt: TGTGCCAGCAGGGCCACAGGGTCAGATACGCAGTATTTT; cdr3_aa: CASRATGSDTQYF
v_call: TRBV10-3; d_call: TRBD1; j_call: TRBJ2-7; cdr3_length: 15; clone_size: NA; cdr3_nt: TGTGCCACCCGTTCATCTACGGGACAGGGCTACGAGCAGTACTTC; cdr3_aa: CATRSSTGQGYEQYF
v_call: TRBV18; d_call: NA; j_call: TRBJ2-1; cdr3_length: 14; clone_size: few; cdr3_nt: TGTGCCAGCTCACCAAGGCGGACGCACAATGAGCAGTTCTTC; cdr3_aa: CASSPRRTHNEQFF
v_call: TRBV28; d_call: NA; j_call: TRBJ2-7; cdr3_length: 14; clone_size: few; cdr3_nt: TGTGCCAGCAGGTACCAGGGGCCGCAGTACGAGCAGTACTTC; cdr3_aa: CASRYQGPQYEQYF
v_call: TRBV6-5; d_call: NA; j_call: TRBJ2-5; cdr3_length: 12; clone_size: NA; cdr3_nt: TGTGCCAGCAGCCACGACCAAAAGACCCAGTACTTC; cdr3_aa: CASSHDQKTQYF
v_call: TRBV7-2; d_call: NA; j_call: TRBJ2-5; cdr3_length: 15; clone_size: NA; cdr3_nt: TGTGCCAGCAGCTTTAGTGGTGGGATCGGGGAGACCCAGTACTTC; cdr3_aa: CASSFSGGIGETQYF
v_call: TRBV5-1; d_call: TRBD1; j_call: TRBJ2-6; cdr3_length: 15; clone_size: NA; cdr3_nt: TGCGCCAGCAGCTCAGACAGGGCTGGGGCCAACGTCCTGACTTTC; cdr3_aa: CASSSDRAGANVLTF
v_call: TRBV5-1; d_call: NA; j_call: TRBJ1-4; cdr3_length: 13; clone_size: NA; cdr3_nt: TGCGCCAGCAGCTTCGAAAGAAATGAAAAACTGTTTTTT; cdr3_aa: CASSFERNEKLFF
v_call: TRBV2; d_call: NA; j_call: TRBJ2-2; cdr3_length: 16; clone_size: NA; cdr3_nt: TGTGCCAGCAGTGAACAAGGACTTGCGAACACCGGGGAGCTGTTTTTT; cdr3_aa: CASSEQGLANTGELFF
v_call: TRBV9; d_call: NA; j_call: TRBJ2-3; cdr3_length: 15; clone_size: NA; cdr3_nt: TGTGCCAGTAACAAGGCAGGCACTAGCACAGATACGCAGTATTTT; cdr3_aa: CASNKAGTSTDTQYF
v_call: TRBV15; d_call: TRBD2; j_call: TRBJ2-1; cdr3_length: 16; clone_size: NA; cdr3_nt: TGTGCCACCAGCAGCCGCTGGACTAGCGGGGTCGGTGAGCAGTTCTTC; cdr3_aa: CATSSRWTSGVGEQFF
v_call: TRBV30; d_call: TRBD2; j_call: TRBJ2-3; cdr3_length: 14; clone_size: NA; cdr3_nt: TGTGCCTGGAGGGGCGGGAGTACGACAGATACGCAGTATTTT; cdr3_aa: CAWRGGSTTDTQYF
v_call: TRBV5-1; d_call: TRBD1; j_call: TRBJ2-7; cdr3_length: 14; clone_size: few; cdr3_nt: TGCGCCAGCAGCTGGGGACAGGAACCCGGCGAGCAGTACTTC; cdr3_aa: CASSWGQEPGEQYF
v_call: TRBV28; d_call: TRBD1; j_call: TRBJ2-3; cdr3_length: 14; clone_size: few; cdr3_nt: TGTGCCAGCAGGGGACAGGGAGCCACAGATACGCAGTATTTT; cdr3_aa: CASRGQGATDTQYF
v_call: TRBV29-1; d_call: TRBD2; j_call: TRBJ2-6; cdr3_length: 13; clone_size: few; cdr3_nt: TGCAGCGTGGCGGGGGCTGGGGCCAACGTCCTGACTTTC; cdr3_aa: CSVAGAGANVLTF
v_call: TRBV30; d_call: NA; j_call: TRBJ1-1; cdr3_length: 12; clone_size: few; cdr3_nt: TGTGCCCGGGAGGGGGGGAACACTGAAGCTTTCTTT; cdr3_aa: CAREGGNTEAFF
v_call: TRBV7-3; d_call: NA; j_call: TRBJ2-7; cdr3_length: 13; clone_size: few; cdr3_nt: TGTGCCAGCAGCTTCCAAAACTCCTACGAGCAGTACTTC; cdr3_aa: CASSFQNSYEQYF
v_call: TRBV10-3; d_call: NA; j_call: TRBJ2-7; cdr3_length: 13; clone_size: NA; cdr3_nt: TGTGCCATCAGTGCCAGCGGTCCCTACGAGCAGTACTTC; cdr3_aa: CAISASGPYEQYF
v_call: TRBV28; d_call: NA; j_call: TRBJ2-5; cdr3_length: 13; clone_size: NA; cdr3_nt: TGTGCCAGCAGAATCAGGGTGCAAGAGACCCAGTACTTC; cdr3_aa: CASRIRVQETQYF
v_call: TRBV9; d_call: TRBD1; j_call: TRBJ1-1; cdr3_length: 15; clone_size: NA; cdr3_nt: TGTGCCAGCAGCTCCCAGGACAGGGGGCAAACTGAAGCTTTCTTT; cdr3_aa: CASSSQDRGQTEAFF